Below, 30 T cell receptor beta chains from the same sample are listed, as sequenced in a study of blood T cell repertoires in COVID-19. Some clones are missing from TCRdb's copy, which holds only in-frame ones; the method was immunoSEQ multiplex PCR. The sample comprises 70,000 to 95,000 clones, 80% to 90% of which are singletons, and 5.8% rests with the top ten. The specimen was peripheral blood. Receptors were obtained from a man aged 45-60 years with active COVID-19.

The J gene is TRBJ2-3, the V gene TRBV5-1, with 11 bases that match TRBD2. V gave up 2 bases and J gave up 5 bases; unmatched junction bases: 10. This CDR3 comprises 17 residues. Germline lookup yields CDR1 SGHRS and CDR2 YFSETQ. CDR3 sequence reads: CASSLGPLAGEIDTQYF. The CDR3 DNA reads TGCGCCAGCAGCTTAGGGCCACTAGCGGGGGAGATAGATACGCAGTATTTT. Based on the CDR3 plus reference TRBV5-1 and TRBJ2-3, the full variable domain is KAGVTQTPRYLIKTRGQQVTLSCSPISGHRSVSWYQQTPGQGLQFLFEYFSETQRNKGNFPGRFSGRQFSNSRSEMNVSTLELGDSALYLCASSLGPLAGEIDTQYFGPGTRLTVL.

The chain is built from TRBV28 and TRBJ1-2; D may be TRBD1 (5 bases). V lost 3 bases, J lost 0 bases, and 14 bases lay in between. This CDR3 spans 16 amino acids. Per germline, CDR1 MDHEN and CDR2 SYDVKM. The DNA of the CDR3 is TGTGCCAGCAGTTTTAAAGGGGTCCCAGCTAACTATGGCTACACCTTC. Protein sequence: CASSFKGVPANYGYTF.

The gene calls are TRBV4-3 and TRBJ1-1, with 7 nucleotides matching TRBD1. V was clipped by 0 bases and J by 3 bases; unmatched bases: 4. CDR1 LGHNA and CDR2 YSLEER come from the germline V gene. CDR3 length: 15 residues. CDR3 bases: TGCGCCAGCAGCCAAGACGGGCAGGGGGACACTGAAGCTTTCTTT. Protein product: CASSQDGQGDTEAFF.

The chain combines TRBV6-4 with TRBJ1-1; unclear D gene. V was trimmed by 6 bases and J by 2 bases, leaving 10 bases between them. Germline V lookup: CDR1 MRHNA, CDR2 SNTAGT. This CDR3 has 13 residues. CDR3 in amino acids: CASSVEGNTEAFF. Written as DNA, the CDR3 is TGTGCCAGCAGCGTGGAGGGTAACACTGAAGCTTTCTTT.

The chain couples TRBV28 to TRBJ2-5; 9 bases agree with TRBD2. The CDR3 extends over 14 amino acids. The J segment lost 6 bases and the V segment lost 2 bases, leaving 4 bases of the junction unmatched. CDR1 and CDR2 from the germline V gene are MDHEN and SYDVKM. The CDR3 DNA is TGTGCCAGCAGTTTACTAGCGGGGAGTAAGACCCAGTACTTC. This translates into CASSLLAGSKTQYF.

V gene TRBV11-2 combines with J gene TRBJ2-3, with D possibly matching TRBD2 (5 bases). Germline V gene sequence: CDR1 SGHAT, CDR2 FQNNGV. Between the trimmed V and J ends, which lost 3 bases and 0 bases, there was a span of 13 bases. The CDR3 runs 16 residues. The DNA of the CDR3 is TGTGCCAGCAGCTTTTCGGGCGGGCTCAGCACAGATACGCAGTATTTT. It is translated as CASSFSGGLSTDTQYF.

As for this clone: The germline gene is not matched at one end of the junction; a read error may be the cause. The chain recombines TRBV18 with TRBJ2-7; tentative D call: TRBD2 (5 bases). This CDR3 spans 13 amino acids. The germline V gene has CDR1 KGHSH and CDR2 LQKENI. The CDR3, as DNA: TGTGCCAGCTCACCCCCTAGCTCCTCCGAGCAGTACTTC. Protein product: CASSPPSSSEQYF.

This clone was counted only a few times. The rearrangement uses TRBV7-8 and TRBJ2-1; 10 positions match TRBD1. The CDR3 runs 18 residues. Germline CDR1 reads SGHVS; CDR2 reads FQNEAQ. V lost 1 base and J lost 5; bases outside the gene matches: 11. CDR3: CASSLVDRGRIENNEQFF. For the CDR3, the DNA is TGTGCCAGCAGCTTAGTTGACAGGGGGCGGATTGAGAACAATGAGCAGTTCTTC.

The gene calls are TRBV19 and TRBJ1-4; tentatively, D is TRBD1 (6 bases). Between the trimmed V and J ends, which lost 5 bases and 5 bases, there was a span of 15 bases. The germline gives CDR1 LNHDA, CDR2 SQIVND (reference sequence). This CDR3 is 15 amino acids long. The CDR3 here is CASSPYREGNEKLFF. CDR3 nucleotide sequence: TGTGCCAGTAGTCCCTACAGGGAAGGGAATGAAAAACTGTTTTTT.

The chain recombines TRBV27 with TRBJ2-6; a possible D gene is TRBD2 (5 bases). Germline V lookup: CDR1 MNHEY, CDR2 SMNVEV (reference sequence). The CDR3 is 14 residues long. Trimming shortened V by 6 bases and J by 0 bases, and 6 bases separated the two germline ends. The CDR3 loop is CASSRGSGANVLTF. The CDR3 DNA reads TGTGCCAGCAGCCGGGGCTCTGGGGCCAACGTCCTGACTTTC.

The genes are TRBV19 and TRBJ1-6; 11 positions agree with TRBD1. V was clipped by 5 bases and J by 10 bases; unmatched bases: 7. From germline, CDR1 is LNHDA and CDR2 SQIVND (reference sequence). CDR3 length: 15 residues. CDR3 residues: CASSSRTGGGSPLHF. CDR3 nucleotides: TGTGCCAGTAGTTCTAGGACAGGGGGCGGATCACCCCTCCACTTT.

The chain employs TRBV6-1 and TRBJ1-2; weak D call: TRBD1 (5 bases). The CDR3 length is 16 residues. V shed 4 bases and J shed 0 bases, with 15 bases lying between them. The germline V gene encodes CDR1 MNHNS and CDR2 SASEGT. Here the CDR3 DNA reads TGTGCCAGCAGTGCCAAGACAGTAACAGCTAACTATGGCTACACCTTC. As protein: CASSAKTVTANYGYTF.

The chain links TRBV19 to TRBJ2-1; TRBD2 aligns across 7 bases. The CDR3 has 15 residues. The V and J ends lost 6 bases and 7 bases, in that order; junction bases with no gene match: 12. Germline-derived CDR1 and CDR2 are LNHDA and SQIVND (reference sequence). The CDR3 DNA reads TGTGCCAGTAGGCGAACTAGCGTGGAATTGAATGAGCAGTTCTTC. Translating it yields CASRRTSVELNEQFF.

This clone was seen just once. V is TRBV28 and J is TRBJ1-2; perhaps TRBD1 as D (6 bases). Trimming removed 4 bases at V and 4 bases at J, with 25 bases between. Germline CDR1 reads MDHEN; CDR2 reads SYDVKM. This CDR3 has 18 amino acids. CDR3 DNA: TGTGCCAGCAGTTCCCCGGGGACAAGCTACTCCCGGGGCTATGGCTACACCTTC. It specifies CASSSPGTSYSRGYGYTF.

This chain's CDR3 is CASSNRVNSEAFF. CDR3 DNA sequence: TGCGCCAGCAGCAACCGGGTCAACTCTGAAGCTTTCTTT. The chain couples TRBV5-1 to TRBJ1-1, with D uncertain. V lost 4 bases to trimming and J lost 6 bases, with 13 bases between them. The CDR3 totals 13 residues. CDR1 and CDR2 from the germline V gene are SGHRS and YFSETQ.

This chain links TRBV7-3 with TRBJ2-4; 9 bases are a match to TRBD1. The CDR3 is 14 residues long. CDR1 is SGHTA, CDR2 FQGTGA, per germline. With 5 bases clipped from V and 5 bases from J, the junction kept 4 bases outside the gene matches. The CDR3 DNA follows: TGTGCCAGCAGCCGGGGACAGGGTGAAAACATTCAGTACTTC. It translates to CASSRGQGENIQYF.

This chain joins TRBV11-2 and TRBJ2-5; 8 bases agree with TRBD2. Germline V gives CDR1 SGHAT, CDR2 FQNNGV. The CDR3 extends over 14 amino acids. Trimming cost V 1 base and J 3 bases; bases outside gene matches: 1. CDR3 coding DNA: TGTGCCAGCAGCTTAGCGGGGGGGAAAGAGACCCAGTACTTC. Protein product: CASSLAGGKETQYF.

The chain couples TRBV5-1 to TRBJ1-4; a possible D gene is TRBD1 (5 bases). V was pared by 0 bases and J by 7 bases, with 13 bases between. This CDR3 is built from 15 residues. Germline lookup yields CDR1 SGHRS and CDR2 YFSETQ. The DNA for the CDR3 is TGCGCCAGCAGCTTGGGGGCAGGGAGGGGTGAAAAACTGTTTTTT. Protein: CASSLGAGRGEKLFF.

CDR3 sequence: CASSVDRGIYNEQFF. The CDR3 DNA reads as TGTGCCAGCAGTGTCGACAGGGGAATCTACAATGAGCAGTTCTTC. The rearrangement links TRBV28 to TRBJ2-1, with 8 bases fitting TRBD1. The CDR3 loop spans 15 amino acids. J lost 3 bases, V lost 5 bases, and 6 bases had no gene match. In germline, CDR1 is MDHEN, CDR2 SYDVKM. The whole variable domain, filled in from reference TRBV28 and TRBJ2-1, reads DVKVTQSSRYLVKRTGEKVFLECVQDMDHENMFWYRQDPGLGLRLIYFSYDVKMKEKGDIPEGYSVSREKKERFSLILESASTNQTSMYLCASSVDRGIYNEQFFGPGTRLTVL.

The chain links TRBV7-8 to TRBJ2-7, with 9 nucleotides matching TRBD1. The trim removed 5 bases at V and 3 bases at J, leaving 5 bases unmatched. Germline CDR1 reads SGHVS; CDR2 reads FQNEAQ. This CDR3 comprises 14 residues. The CDR3: CASSRTGENYEQYF. In nucleotides, the CDR3 is TGTGCCAGCAGCCGGACAGGGGAGAACTACGAGCAGTACTTC.

The V and J genes are TRBV2 and TRBJ2-2, with 8 positions matching TRBD1. The V gene's germline CDR1 is SNHLY and CDR2 FYNNEI. V lost 3 bases and J lost 4; bases outside the gene matches: 1. This CDR3 is 14 amino acids long. CDR3 in amino acids: CASSDRGRTGELFF. For the CDR3, the DNA is TGTGCCAGCAGTGACAGGGGGCGCACCGGGGAGCTGTTTTTT. Variable domain in full (rest from reference TRBV2 and TRBJ2-2): EPEVTQTPSHQVTQMGQEVILRCVPISNHLYFYWYRQILGQKVEFLVSFYNNEISEKSEIFDDQFSVERPDGSNFTLKIRSTKLEDSAMYFCASSDRGRTGELFFGEGSRLTVL.

This sequence joins TRBV7-2 and TRBJ1-5; tentative D call: TRBD1 (5 bases). Trimming shortened V by 2 bases and J by 4 bases, and 9 bases separated the two germline ends. The CDR3 loop spans 14 amino acids. Germline V gene data show CDR1 as SGHTA and CDR2 as FQGNSA. The CDR3 is CASSLRGENQPQHF. Here the CDR3 DNA reads TGTGCCAGCAGCTTACGGGGGGAAAATCAGCCCCAGCATTTT.

This clone was detected a few times. This chain uses TRBV27 with TRBJ1-5; 8 bases are shared with TRBD1. The ends lost 0 bases at V and 2 bases at J; junction bases unmatched: 9. Germline V CDR1 and CDR2: MNHEY, SMNVEV (reference sequence). The CDR3 is 18 residues long. The CDR3 loop is CASSLSIYDRGGNQPQHF. DNA for the CDR3: TGTGCCAGCAGTTTATCGATTTATGACAGGGGCGGCAATCAGCCCCAGCATTTT.

The chain recombines TRBV19 with TRBJ1-4; D is uncertain. CDR3 length equals 15 residues. Trimming took 7 bases from V and 4 from J, leaving 16 bases between them. The germline V gene has CDR1 LNHDA and CDR2 SQIVND (reference sequence). In nucleotides, the CDR3 is TGTGCCAGTACTCTGCTGGCAGGCGATAATGAAAAACTGTTTTTT. It encodes CASTLLAGDNEKLFF.

J is TRBJ1-2 and V is TRBV4-2, with TRBD1 as a possible D gene (5 bases). Trimming removed 0 bases at V and 0 bases at J, with 8 bases between. CDR1 LGHNA and CDR2 YNFKEQ come from the germline V gene. This CDR3 has 15 residues. CDR3 loop: CASSQDLGANYGYTF. CDR3 nucleotide sequence: TGTGCCAGCAGCCAAGATTTAGGGGCTAACTATGGCTACACCTTC.

This clone was detected a few times. The gene calls are TRBV18 and TRBJ1-1; TRBD1 might be the D (5 bases). The germline V and J ends were trimmed by 4 bases and 1 base, with 10 bases remaining between them. The CDR3 has 14 residues. Germline lookup yields CDR1 KGHSH and CDR2 LQKENI. CDR3 coding DNA: TGTGCCAGCTCACAGACGACAGAGAACACTGAAGCTTTCTTT. It specifies CASSQTTENTEAFF.

The rearrangement joins TRBV19 to TRBJ1-5; D might be TRBD1 (5 bases). CDR1 and CDR2 (germline): LNHDA, SQIVND (reference sequence). The V end lost 3 bases, the J end lost 0 bases, and 12 bases lay between the germline ends. CDR3 length equals 16 residues. Here the CDR3 DNA reads TGTGCCAGTAGTATGGAGACAGACGGTAGCAATCAGCCCCAGCATTTT. Translated: CASSMETDGSNQPQHF.

The V and J genes are TRBV3-1 (or the pseudogene TRBV3-2) and TRBJ2-7; TRBD1 matches at 9 bases. The germline V gene encodes CDR1 LGHDT and CDR2 YNNKEL (reference sequence). Germline trimming cut 1 base from V and 7 bases from J; bases unmatched to any gene: 14. The CDR3 has 17 residues. CDR3 in DNA: TGTGCCAGCAGCCAAGGAATTCTAGGACAGGGGTTCGAGGAGCAGTACTTC. Translated, it gives CASSQGILGQGFEEQYF.

There are a few counts of this clone. This sequence joins TRBV9 and TRBJ1-1, with TRBD1 identical over 7 bases. CDR3 length equals 14 residues. The V segment lost 3 bases and the J segment 1 base; nucleotides outside the gene matches: 3. Germline V gene sequence: CDR1 SGDLS, CDR2 YYNGEE. CDR3 amino acids: CASSGQGSNTEAFF. DNA for the CDR3: TGTGCCAGCAGCGGACAGGGTTCGAACACTGAAGCTTTCTTT.

The V and J genes are TRBV24-1 and TRBJ1-3; D is possibly TRBD1 (6 bases). Germline CDR1 reads KGHDR; CDR2 reads SFDVKD. The CDR3 has 16 amino acids. V lost 12 bases and J 2 bases, leaving 22 bases between the germline ends. The CDR3 coding sequence is TGTGCCGCCCCCAGAAGGGGGGAGGGACCTGGAAACACCATATATTTT. Amino acid sequence: CAAPRRGEGPGNTIYF.